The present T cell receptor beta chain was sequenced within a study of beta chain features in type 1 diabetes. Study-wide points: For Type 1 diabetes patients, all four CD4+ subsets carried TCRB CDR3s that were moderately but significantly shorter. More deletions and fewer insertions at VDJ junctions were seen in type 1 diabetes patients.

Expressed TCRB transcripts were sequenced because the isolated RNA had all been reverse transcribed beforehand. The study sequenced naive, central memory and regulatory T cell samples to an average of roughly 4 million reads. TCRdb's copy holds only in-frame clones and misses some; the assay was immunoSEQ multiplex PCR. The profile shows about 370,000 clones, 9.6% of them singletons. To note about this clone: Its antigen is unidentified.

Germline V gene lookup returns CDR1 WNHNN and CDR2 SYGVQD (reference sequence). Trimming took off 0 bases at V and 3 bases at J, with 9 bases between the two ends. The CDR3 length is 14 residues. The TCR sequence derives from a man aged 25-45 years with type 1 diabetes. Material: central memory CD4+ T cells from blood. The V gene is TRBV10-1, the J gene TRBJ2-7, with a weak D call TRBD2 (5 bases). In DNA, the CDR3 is TGCGCCAGCAGTGAGTCCGAGCGGATCTACGAGCAGTACTTC. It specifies CASSESERIYEQYF.